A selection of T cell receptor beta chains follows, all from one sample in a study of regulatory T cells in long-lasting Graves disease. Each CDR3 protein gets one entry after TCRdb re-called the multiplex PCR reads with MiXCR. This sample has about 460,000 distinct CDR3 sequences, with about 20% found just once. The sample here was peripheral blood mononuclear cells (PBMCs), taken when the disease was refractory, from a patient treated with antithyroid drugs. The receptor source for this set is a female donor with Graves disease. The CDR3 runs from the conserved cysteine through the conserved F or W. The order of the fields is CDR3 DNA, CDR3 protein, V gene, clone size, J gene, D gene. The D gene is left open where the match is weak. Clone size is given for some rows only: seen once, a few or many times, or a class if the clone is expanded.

TGCGCCAGCAGCTTCATGGCAATAGACCGGGGGAGTAACACCGGGGAGCTGTTTTTT	CASSFMAIDRGSNTGELFF	TRBV5-1	NA	TRBJ2-2	NA
TGTGCCAGCAGCCTTACAGGGACCCCTAATGAAAAACTGTTTTTT	CASSLTGTPNEKLFF	TRBV7-6	many	TRBJ1-4	NA
TGCAGTGCTAGGCGAGGACTAGCGGGAGTAAGTGAGCAGTACTTC	CSARRGLAGVSEQYF	TRBV20-1	many	TRBJ2-7	TRBD2
TGTGCCAGCAACCCACCTGGGACAGGCGGCACTGAAGCTTTCTTT	CASNPPGTGGTEAFF	TRBV28	many	TRBJ1-1	TRBD1
TGTGCCGGGTCAGGGGCCATGAACACTGAAGCTTTCTTT	CAGSGAMNTEAFF	TRBV18	NA	TRBJ1-1	NA
TGCGCCAGCAGCCAGGAAACACACACTAGCGGGAGGGGATACGAGCAGTACTTC	CASSQETHTSGRGYEQYF	TRBV4-1	NA	TRBJ2-7	TRBD2
TGTGCCAGCAGCCCGTCGCGATCCCAAGAGACCCAGTACTTC	CASSPSRSQETQYF	TRBV7-2	many	TRBJ2-5	NA
TGTGCCAGCAGCGTAGGGGGAGTCGGGAACATTCAGTACTTC	CASSVGGVGNIQYF	TRBV9	NA	TRBJ2-4	NA
TGTGCCACTCGGACAGCAACGAACACTGAAGCTTTCTTT	CATRTATNTEAFF	TRBV19	NA	TRBJ1-1	NA
TGCAGTGCTAGATCTACAGGGTTTGGGACAGATACGCAGTATTTT	CSARSTGFGTDTQYF	TRBV20-1	few	TRBJ2-3	NA
TGTGCCAGCAAGTTTCAGGGGGCCTCTGGAAACACCATATATTTT	CASKFQGASGNTIYF	TRBV2	NA	TRBJ1-3	TRBD1
TGCAGCCTTGAGGCGGCAGGGGGCTATGGCTACACCTTC	CSLEAAGGYGYTF	TRBV29-1	few	TRBJ1-2	TRBD1
TGTGCCACATCTATGCCCTCAAGGGGAACCTCCTACAATGAGCAGTTCTTC	CATSMPSRGTSYNEQFF	TRBV28	NA	TRBJ2-1	NA
TGCAGCGTTGAGGTGGTAAGGCCGACTGGGGCCAACGTCCTGACTTTC	CSVEVVRPTGANVLTF	TRBV29-1	NA	TRBJ2-6	NA
TGTGCCACCAGAGACAGGGCAGGCAATCAGCCCCAGCATTTT	CATRDRAGNQPQHF	TRBV6-1	many	TRBJ1-5	TRBD1
TGCAGTGCGTGGGACCTGGGACGGATCACTGAAGCTTTCTTT	CSAWDLGRITEAFF	TRBV20-1	NA	TRBJ1-1	NA
TGTGCCAGCCGCGGCGCGGGGGCCGGGGAGCTGTTTTTT	CASRGAGAGELFF	TRBV6-1	many	TRBJ2-2	TRBD2
TGTGCCAGCAGCCGCGGACAGAGCAATCAGCCCCAGCATTTT	CASSRGQSNQPQHF	TRBV19	many	TRBJ1-5	NA
TGTGCCAGCAGCATAGGGACAGGGGAAGATGGCTACACCTTC	CASSIGTGEDGYTF	TRBV13	many	TRBJ1-2	TRBD1
TGTGCCAGCAGTTTTTACAGGGACTACAATGAGCAGTTCTTC	CASSFYRDYNEQFF	TRBV2	many	TRBJ2-1	NA
TGTGCCAGCAGTTCGGCGACTAGTCGGGGAAGCTACGAGCAGTACTTC	CASSSATSRGSYEQYF	TRBV27	NA	TRBJ2-7	NA
TGTGCCAGCAGCTTAGTCGGGGGCCCCTACGAGCAGTACTTC	CASSLVGGPYEQYF	TRBV7-2	many	TRBJ2-7	NA
TGTGCCAGCAGCCCCTGTGGGGGAGAGGGCACCGGGGAGCTGTTTTTT	CASSPCGGEGTGELFF	TRBV9	few	TRBJ2-2	NA
TGCAGTGCTGCGCCCGGGACTAGCGGACAAGAGACCCAGTACTTC	CSAAPGTSGQETQYF	TRBV20-1	few	TRBJ2-5	TRBD2
TGTGCCAGCAGTTGGGTCGGTCAGCCCCAGCATTTT	CASSWVGQPQHF	TRBV6-2/TRBV6-3	few	TRBJ1-5	NA
TGTGCCATCAGTGAAGGGGACAGGGGTACCTACGAGCAGTACTTC	CAISEGDRGTYEQYF	TRBV10-3	NA	TRBJ2-7	TRBD1
TGTGCCAGCAGCATAACAGGCTTCAATCAGCCCCAGCATTTT	CASSITGFNQPQHF	TRBV28	many	TRBJ1-5	NA
TGTGCCAGCCTCAGGGGAAACACCATATATTTT	CASLRGNTIYF	TRBV25-1	few	TRBJ1-3	NA
TGTGCCAGCAGTTTGGAGGGAGAGACCGGGGAGCTGTTTTTT	CASSLEGETGELFF	TRBV28	many	TRBJ2-2	NA